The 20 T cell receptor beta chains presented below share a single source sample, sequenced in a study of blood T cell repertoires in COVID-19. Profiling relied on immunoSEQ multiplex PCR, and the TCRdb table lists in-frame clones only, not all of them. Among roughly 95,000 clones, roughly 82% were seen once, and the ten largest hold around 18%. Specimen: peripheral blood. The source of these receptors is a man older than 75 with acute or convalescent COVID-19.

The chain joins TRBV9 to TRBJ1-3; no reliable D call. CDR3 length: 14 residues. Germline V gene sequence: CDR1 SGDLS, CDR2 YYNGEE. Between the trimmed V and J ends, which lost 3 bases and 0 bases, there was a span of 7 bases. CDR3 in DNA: TGTGCCAGCAGCGACAGATACTCTGGAAACACCATATATTTT. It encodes CASSDRYSGNTIYF.

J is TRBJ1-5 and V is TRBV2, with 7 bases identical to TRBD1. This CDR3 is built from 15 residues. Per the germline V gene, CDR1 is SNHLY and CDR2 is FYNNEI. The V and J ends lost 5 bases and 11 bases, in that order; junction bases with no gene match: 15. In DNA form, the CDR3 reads TGTGCCAGCAGTTTGGACAGGTCTCCCCCGGAGGCCCAGCATTTT. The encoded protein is CASSLDRSPPEAQHF. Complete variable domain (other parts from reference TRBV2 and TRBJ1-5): EPEVTQTPSHQVTQMGQEVILRCVPISNHLYFYWYRQILGQKVEFLVSFYNNEISEKSEIFDDQFSVERPDGSNFTLKIRSTKLEDSAMYFCASSLDRSPPEAQHFGDGTRLSIL.

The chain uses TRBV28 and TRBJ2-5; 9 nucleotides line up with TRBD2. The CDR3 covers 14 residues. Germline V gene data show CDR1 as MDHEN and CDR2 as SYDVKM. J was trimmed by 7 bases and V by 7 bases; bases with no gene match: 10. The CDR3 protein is CASMSGGSNRTQYF. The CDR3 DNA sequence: TGTGCCAGCATGAGCGGGGGGAGTAATCGGACCCAGTACTTC.

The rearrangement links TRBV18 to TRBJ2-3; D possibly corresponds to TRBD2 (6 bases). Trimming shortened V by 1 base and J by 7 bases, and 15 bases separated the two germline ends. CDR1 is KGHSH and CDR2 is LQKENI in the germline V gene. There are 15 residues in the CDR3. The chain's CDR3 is CASSPRDSALNTQYF. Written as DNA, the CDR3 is TGTGCCAGCTCACCACGGGACTCCGCATTGAATACGCAGTATTTT.

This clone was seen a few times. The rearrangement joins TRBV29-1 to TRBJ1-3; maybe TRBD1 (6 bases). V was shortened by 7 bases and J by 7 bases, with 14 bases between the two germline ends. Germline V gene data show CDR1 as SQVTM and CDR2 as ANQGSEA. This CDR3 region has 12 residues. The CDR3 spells CSAWDIGNTIYF. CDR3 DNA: TGCAGCGCCTGGGACATCGGGAACACCATATATTTT.

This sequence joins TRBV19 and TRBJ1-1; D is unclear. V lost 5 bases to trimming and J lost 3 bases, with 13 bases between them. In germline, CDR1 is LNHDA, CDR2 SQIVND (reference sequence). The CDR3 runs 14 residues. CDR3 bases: TGTGCCAGTAGTCCTTCTGGCAGCGACACTGAAGCTTTCTTT. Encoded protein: CASSPSGSDTEAFF.

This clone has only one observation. The CDR3: CASSSQGRGGGQPQHF. In nucleotides, the CDR3 is TGTGCCAGCAGTTCCCAGGGAAGGGGGGGCGGACAGCCCCAGCATTTT. The chain recombines TRBV28 with TRBJ1-5, with TRBD1 as a possible D gene (6 bases). CDR1 and CDR2 from the germline V gene are MDHEN and SYDVKM. Between the trimmed V and J ends, which lost 4 bases and 7 bases, there was a span of 20 bases. CDR3 length: 16 residues.

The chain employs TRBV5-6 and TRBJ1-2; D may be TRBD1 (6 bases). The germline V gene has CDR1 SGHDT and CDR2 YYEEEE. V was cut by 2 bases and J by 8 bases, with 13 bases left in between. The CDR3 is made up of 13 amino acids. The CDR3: CASSFTGREGYTF. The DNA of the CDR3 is TGTGCCAGCAGCTTTACAGGGCGTGAGGGCTACACCTTC.

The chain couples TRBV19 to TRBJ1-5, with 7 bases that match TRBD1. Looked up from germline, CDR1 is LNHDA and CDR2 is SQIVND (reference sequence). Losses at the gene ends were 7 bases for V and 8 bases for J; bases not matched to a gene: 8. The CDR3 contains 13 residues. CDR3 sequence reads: CASKRQGEEPQHF. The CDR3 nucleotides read TGTGCCAGTAAAAGACAGGGAGAAGAGCCCCAGCATTTT.

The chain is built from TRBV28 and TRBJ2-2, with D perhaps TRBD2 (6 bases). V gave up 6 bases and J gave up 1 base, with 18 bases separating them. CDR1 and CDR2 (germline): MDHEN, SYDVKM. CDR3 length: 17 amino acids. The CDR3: CASSHEVVRGNTGELFF. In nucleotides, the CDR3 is TGTGCCAGCAGCCACGAGGTCGTGCGGGGGAACACCGGGGAGCTGTTTTTT.

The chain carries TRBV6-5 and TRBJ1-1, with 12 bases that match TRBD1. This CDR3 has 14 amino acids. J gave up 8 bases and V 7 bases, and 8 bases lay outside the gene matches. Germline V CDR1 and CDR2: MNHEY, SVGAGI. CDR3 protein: CASKGQGAKVEAFF. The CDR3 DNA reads TGTGCCAGCAAGGGACAGGGGGCGAAGGTGGAAGCTTTCTTT.

CDR3 coding DNA: TGCGCCAGCAGCCAAACGGGGACAGGGGGCGCTGGGGAGACCCAGTACTTC. It yields the protein CASSQTGTGGAGETQYF. This sequence joins TRBV4-1 and TRBJ2-5; 12 bases fit TRBD1. CDR1 is MGHRA, CDR2 YSYEKL, per germline. The V gene end was trimmed by 2 bases and the J gene end by 5 bases; junction bases not matched to a gene: 9. The CDR3 runs 17 residues.

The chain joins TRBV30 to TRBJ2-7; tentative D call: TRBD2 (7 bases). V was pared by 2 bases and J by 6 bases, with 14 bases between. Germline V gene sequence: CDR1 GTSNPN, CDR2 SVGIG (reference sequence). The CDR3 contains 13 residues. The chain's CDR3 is CAWSPRGGGEQYF. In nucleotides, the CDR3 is TGTGCCTGGAGTCCCCGGGGAGGGGGCGAGCAGTACTTC.

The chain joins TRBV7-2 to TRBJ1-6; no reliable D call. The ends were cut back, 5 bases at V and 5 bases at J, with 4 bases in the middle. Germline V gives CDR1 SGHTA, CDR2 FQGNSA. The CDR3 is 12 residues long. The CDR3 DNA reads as TGTGCCAGCAGCCGGGATAATTCACCCCTCCACTTT. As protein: CASSRDNSPLHF.

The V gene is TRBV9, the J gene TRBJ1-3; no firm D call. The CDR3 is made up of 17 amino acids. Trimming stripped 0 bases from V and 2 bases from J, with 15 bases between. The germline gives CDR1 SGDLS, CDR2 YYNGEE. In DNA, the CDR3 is TGTGCCAGCAGCGTAGCCCCTGGGGAGCCGGCTGGAAACACCATATATTTT. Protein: CASSVAPGEPAGNTIYF.

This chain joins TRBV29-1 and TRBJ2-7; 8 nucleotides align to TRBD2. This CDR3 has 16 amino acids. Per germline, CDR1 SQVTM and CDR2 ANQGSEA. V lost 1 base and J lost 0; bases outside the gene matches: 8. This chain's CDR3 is CSVEGGWRGDSYEQYF. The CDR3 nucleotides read TGCAGCGTTGAAGGTGGTTGGCGGGGGGACTCCTACGAGCAGTACTTC.

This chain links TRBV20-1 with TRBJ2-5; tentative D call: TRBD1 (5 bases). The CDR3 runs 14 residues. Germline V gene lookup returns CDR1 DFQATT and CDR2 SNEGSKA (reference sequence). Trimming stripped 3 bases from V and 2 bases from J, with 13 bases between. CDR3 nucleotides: TGCAGTGCTAGTCCCCCCCGACAGCAAGAGACCCAGTACTTC. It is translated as CSASPPRQQETQYF.

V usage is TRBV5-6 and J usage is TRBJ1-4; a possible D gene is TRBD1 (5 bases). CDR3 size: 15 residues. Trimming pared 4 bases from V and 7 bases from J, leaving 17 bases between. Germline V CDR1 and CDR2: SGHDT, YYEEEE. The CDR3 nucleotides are TGTGCCAGCAGCCCGTCCCAGGGTGTGACTGAAAAACTGTTTTTT. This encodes CASSPSQGVTEKLFF.

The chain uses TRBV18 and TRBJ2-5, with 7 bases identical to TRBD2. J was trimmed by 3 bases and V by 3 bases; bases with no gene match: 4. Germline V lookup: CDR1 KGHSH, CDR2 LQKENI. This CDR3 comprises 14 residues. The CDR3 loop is CASSPQRGKETQYF. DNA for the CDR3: TGTGCCAGCTCACCCCAGCGGGGTAAAGAGACCCAGTACTTC. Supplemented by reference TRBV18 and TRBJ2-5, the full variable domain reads NAGVMQNPRHLVRRRGQEARLRCSPMKGHSHVYWYRQLPEEGLKFMVYLQKENIIDESGMPKERFSAEFPKEGPSILRIQQVVRGDSAAYFCASSPQRGKETQYFGPGTRLLVL.

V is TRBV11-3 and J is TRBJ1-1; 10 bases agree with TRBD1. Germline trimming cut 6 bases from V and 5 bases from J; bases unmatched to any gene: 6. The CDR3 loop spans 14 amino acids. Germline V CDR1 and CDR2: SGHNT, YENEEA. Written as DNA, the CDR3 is TGTGCCAGCAGTAAAGGACAGGGGGGGACTGAAGCTTTCTTT. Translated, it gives CASSKGQGGTEAFF.